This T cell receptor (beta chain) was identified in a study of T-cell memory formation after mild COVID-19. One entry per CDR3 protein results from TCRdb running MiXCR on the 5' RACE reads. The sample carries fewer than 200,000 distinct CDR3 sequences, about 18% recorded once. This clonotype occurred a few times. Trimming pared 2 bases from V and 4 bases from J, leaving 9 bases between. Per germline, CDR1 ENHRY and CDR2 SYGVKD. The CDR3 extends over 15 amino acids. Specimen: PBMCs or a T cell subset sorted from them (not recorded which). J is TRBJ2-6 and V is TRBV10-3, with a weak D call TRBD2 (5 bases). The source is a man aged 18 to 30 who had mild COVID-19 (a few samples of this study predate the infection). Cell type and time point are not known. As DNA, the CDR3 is TGTGCCATCAGTGAGCGGGGTCCGGGGGCCAACGTCCTGACTTTC. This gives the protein CAISERGPGANVLTF.